This TCR beta chain comes out of a study of human versus mouse CDR3 diversity and MHC coevolution. Study results and caveats: Compared with mice, human CDR3s carried more deletions and insertions on average. The lowest clonal inequality scores came from most of the three human donors.

CDR1 and CDR2 (germline): SGHVS, FNYEAQ. CDR3 length: 14 residues. J was trimmed by 7 bases and V by 5 bases; bases with no gene match: 9. This table comes from immunoSEQ multiplex PCR, and its TCRdb copy is limited to in-frame clones, with some not included. The sample has more than 60,000 clones; approximately 90% are singletons. Details on this clone: As yet, its antigen is unknown.

The specimen was naive CD4+ T cells from blood. Subset of the sample: CD45RO-negative CD62L-positive naive CD4 T cells. The receptor comes from a person aged 30-69 years in good health. This chain joins TRBV7-6 and TRBJ2-7; 9 nucleotides align to TRBD2. The CDR3 nucleotides read TGTGCCAGCAGCAGCGGGGGGTCAACATCGGAGCAGTACTTC. Protein product: CASSSGGSTSEQYF.